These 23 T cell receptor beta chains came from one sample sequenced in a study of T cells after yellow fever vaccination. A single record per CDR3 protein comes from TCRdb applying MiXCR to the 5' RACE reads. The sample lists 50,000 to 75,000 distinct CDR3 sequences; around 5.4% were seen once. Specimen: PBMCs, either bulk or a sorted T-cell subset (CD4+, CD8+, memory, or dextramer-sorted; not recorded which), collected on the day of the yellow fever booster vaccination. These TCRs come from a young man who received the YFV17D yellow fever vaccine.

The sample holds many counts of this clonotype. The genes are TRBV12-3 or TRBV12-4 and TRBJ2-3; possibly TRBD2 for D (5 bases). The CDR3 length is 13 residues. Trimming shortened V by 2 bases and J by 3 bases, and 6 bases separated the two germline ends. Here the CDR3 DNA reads TGTGCCAGCAGTTTACCGGGGACAGATACGCAGTATTTT. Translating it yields CASSLPGTDTQYF.

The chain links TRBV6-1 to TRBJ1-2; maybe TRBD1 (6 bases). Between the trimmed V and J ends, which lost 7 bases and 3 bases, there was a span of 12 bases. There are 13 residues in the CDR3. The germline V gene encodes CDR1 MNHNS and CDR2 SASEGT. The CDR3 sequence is CASKLDSYYGYTF. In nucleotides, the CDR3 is TGTGCCAGCAAGCTGGACAGTTACTATGGCTACACCTTC.

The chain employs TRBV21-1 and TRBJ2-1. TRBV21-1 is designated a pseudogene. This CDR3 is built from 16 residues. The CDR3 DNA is TGTGCCAGCAGCAAAGACGGACAGGGGCCCTACAATGAGCAGTTCTTC. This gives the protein CASSKDGQGPYNEQFF.

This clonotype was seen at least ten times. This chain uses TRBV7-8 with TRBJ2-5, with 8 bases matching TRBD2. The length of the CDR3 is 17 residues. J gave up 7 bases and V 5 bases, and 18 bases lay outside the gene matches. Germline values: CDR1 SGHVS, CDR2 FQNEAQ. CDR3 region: CASSPSPAGALLRTQYF. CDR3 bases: TGTGCCAGCAGCCCCTCCCCAGCGGGGGCTCTGTTGCGGACCCAGTACTTC.

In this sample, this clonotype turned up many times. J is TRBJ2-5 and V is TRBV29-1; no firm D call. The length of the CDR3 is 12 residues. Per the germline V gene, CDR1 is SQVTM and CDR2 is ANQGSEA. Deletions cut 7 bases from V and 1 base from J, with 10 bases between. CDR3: CSGWRPQETQYF. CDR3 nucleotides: TGCAGCGGGTGGCGTCCCCAAGAGACCCAGTACTTC.

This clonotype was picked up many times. DNA of the CDR3: TGCAGTGCTGAAGGAGCCTATCGGAACACTGAAGCTTTCTTT. It is translated as CSAEGAYRNTEAFF. This sequence joins TRBV20-1 and TRBJ1-1, with D unclear. Trimming cost V 5 bases and J 1 base, with 14 bases left between them. The CDR3 is 14 residues long. Per the germline V gene, CDR1 is DFQATT and CDR2 is SNEGSKA (reference sequence).

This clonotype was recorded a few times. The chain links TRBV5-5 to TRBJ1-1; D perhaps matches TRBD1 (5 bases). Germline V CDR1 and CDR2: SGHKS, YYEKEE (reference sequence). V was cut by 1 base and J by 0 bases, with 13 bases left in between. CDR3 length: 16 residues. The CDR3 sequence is CASSLRGRAMNTEAFF. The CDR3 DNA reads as TGTGCCAGCAGCTTGCGGGGCAGGGCCATGAACACTGAAGCTTTCTTT.

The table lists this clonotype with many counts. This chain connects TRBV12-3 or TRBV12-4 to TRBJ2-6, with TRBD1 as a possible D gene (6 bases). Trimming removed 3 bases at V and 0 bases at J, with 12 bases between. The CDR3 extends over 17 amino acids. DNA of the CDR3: TGTGCCAGCAGTTTGTCAGGGGACCTCTCTGGGGCCAACGTCCTGACTTTC. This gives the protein CASSLSGDLSGANVLTF.

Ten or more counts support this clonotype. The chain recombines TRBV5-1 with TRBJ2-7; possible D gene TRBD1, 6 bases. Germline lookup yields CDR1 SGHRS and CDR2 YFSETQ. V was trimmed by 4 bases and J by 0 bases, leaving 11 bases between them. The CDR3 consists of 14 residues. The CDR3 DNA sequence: TGCGCCAGCAGCCCAGGGACAAACTCCTACGAGCAGTACTTC. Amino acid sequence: CASSPGTNSYEQYF.

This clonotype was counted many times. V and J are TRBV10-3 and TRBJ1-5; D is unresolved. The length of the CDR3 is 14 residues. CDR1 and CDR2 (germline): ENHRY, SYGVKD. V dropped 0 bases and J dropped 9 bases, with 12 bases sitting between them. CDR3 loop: CAISESTRDGPQHF. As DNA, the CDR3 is TGTGCCATCAGTGAGTCGACTCGGGATGGGCCCCAGCATTTT.

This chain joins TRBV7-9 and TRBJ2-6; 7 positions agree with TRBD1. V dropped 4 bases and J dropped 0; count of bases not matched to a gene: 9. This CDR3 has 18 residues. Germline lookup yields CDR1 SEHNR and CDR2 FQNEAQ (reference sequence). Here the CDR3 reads CASSSWDSVRSGANVLTF. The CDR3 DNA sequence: TGTGCCAGCAGCTCCTGGGACAGTGTACGCTCTGGGGCCAACGTCCTGACTTTC.

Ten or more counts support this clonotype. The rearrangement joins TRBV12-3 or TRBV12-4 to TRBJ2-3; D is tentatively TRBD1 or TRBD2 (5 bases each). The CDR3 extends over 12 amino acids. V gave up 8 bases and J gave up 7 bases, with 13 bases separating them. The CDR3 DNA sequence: TGTGCCAGCGCCACCCAGGGACATACGCAGTATTTT. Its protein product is CASATQGHTQYF.

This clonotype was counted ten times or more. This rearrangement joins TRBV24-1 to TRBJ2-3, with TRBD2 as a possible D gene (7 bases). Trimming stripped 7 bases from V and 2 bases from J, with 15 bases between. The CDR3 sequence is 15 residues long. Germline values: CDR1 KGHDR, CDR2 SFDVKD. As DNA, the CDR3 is TGTGCCACCAGCCCTGGGGGGGGGCTCACAGATACGCAGTATTTT. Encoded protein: CATSPGGGLTDTQYF.

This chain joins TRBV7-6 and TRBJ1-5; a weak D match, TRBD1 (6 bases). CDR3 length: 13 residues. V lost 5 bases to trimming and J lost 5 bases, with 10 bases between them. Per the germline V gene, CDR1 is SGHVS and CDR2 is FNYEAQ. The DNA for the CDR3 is TGTGCCAGCAGCCAGGGGATCGATCAGCCCCAGCATTTT. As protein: CASSQGIDQPQHF.

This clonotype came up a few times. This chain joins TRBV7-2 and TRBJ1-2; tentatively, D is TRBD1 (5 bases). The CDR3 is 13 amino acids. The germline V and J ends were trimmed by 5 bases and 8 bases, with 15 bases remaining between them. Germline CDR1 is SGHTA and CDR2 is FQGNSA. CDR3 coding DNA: TGTGCCAGCAGCCCCCCGGTAGACAGAGGCTACACCTTC. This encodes CASSPPVDRGYTF.

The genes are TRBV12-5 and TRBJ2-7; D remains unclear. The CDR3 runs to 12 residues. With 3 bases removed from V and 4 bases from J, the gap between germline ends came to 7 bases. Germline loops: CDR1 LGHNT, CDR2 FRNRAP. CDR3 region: CASGLSPYEQYF. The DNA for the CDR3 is TGTGCTAGTGGTTTATCCCCATACGAGCAGTACTTC.

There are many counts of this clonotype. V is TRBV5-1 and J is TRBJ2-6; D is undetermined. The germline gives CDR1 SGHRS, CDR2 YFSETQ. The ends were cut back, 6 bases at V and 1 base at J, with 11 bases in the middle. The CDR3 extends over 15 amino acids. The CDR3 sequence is CASTAVGSGANVLTF. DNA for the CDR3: TGCGCCAGCACCGCGGTGGGATCTGGGGCCAACGTCCTGACTTTC.

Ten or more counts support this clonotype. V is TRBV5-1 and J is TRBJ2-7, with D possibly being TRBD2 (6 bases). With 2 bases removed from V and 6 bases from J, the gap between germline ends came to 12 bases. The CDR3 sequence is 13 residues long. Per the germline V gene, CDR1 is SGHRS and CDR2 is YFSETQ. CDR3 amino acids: CASSFTGRGEQYV. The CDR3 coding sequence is TGCGCCAGCAGCTTCACCGGGAGAGGCGAGCAGTACGTC.

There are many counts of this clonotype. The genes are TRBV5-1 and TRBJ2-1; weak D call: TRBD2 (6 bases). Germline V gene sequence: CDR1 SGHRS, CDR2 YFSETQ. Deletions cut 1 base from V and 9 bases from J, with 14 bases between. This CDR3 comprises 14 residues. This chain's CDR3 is CASSLPETRAEQFF. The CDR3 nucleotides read TGCGCCAGCAGCTTGCCCGAGACTAGGGCTGAGCAGTTCTTC.

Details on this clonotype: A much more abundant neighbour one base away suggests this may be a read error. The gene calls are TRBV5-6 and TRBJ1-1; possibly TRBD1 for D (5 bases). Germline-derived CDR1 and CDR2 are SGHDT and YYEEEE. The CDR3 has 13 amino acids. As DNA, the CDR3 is TGTGCCAGCTGCTTGACAGCCAACACTGAAGCTTTCTTT. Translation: CASCLTANTEAFF. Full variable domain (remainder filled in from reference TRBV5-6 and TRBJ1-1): DAGVTQSPTHLIKTRGQQVTLRCSPKSGHDTVSWYQQALGQGPQFIFQYYEEEERQRGNFPDRFSGHQFPNYSSELNVNALLLGDSALYLCASCLTANTEAFFGQGTRLTVV.

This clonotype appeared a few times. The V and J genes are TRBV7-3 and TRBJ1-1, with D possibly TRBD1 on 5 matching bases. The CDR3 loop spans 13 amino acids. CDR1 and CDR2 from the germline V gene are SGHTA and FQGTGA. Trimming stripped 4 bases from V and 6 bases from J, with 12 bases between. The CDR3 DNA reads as TGTGCCAGCAGCTGGGGACCGAGCTCTGAAGCTTTCTTT. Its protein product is CASSWGPSSEAFF.

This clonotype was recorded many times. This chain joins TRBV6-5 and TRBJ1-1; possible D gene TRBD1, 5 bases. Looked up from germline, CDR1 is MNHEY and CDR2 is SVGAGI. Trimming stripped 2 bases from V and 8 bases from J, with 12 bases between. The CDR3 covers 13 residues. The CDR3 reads CASSYRGSWEAFF. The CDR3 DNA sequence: TGTGCCAGCAGTTACCGGGGCAGCTGGGAAGCTTTCTTT.

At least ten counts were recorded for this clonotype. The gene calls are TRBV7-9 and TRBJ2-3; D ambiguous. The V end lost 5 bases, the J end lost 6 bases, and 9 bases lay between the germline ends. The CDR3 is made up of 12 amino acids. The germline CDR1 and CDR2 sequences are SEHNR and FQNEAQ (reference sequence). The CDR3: CASSPPEDTQYF. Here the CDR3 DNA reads TGTGCCAGCAGCCCACCCGAGGATACGCAGTATTTT.